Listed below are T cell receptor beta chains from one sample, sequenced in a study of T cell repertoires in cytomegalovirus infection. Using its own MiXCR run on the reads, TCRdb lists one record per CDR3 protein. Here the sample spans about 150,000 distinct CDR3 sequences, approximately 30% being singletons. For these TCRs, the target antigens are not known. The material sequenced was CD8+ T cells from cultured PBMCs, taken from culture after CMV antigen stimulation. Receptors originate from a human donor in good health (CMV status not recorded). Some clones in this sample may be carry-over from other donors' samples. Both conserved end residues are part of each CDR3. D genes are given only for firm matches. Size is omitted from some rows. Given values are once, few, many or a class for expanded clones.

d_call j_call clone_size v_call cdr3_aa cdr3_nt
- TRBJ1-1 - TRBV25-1 CASSGLLSTSTEAFF TGTGCCAGCAGTGGCCTTTTATCCACCAGCACTGAAGCTTTCTTT
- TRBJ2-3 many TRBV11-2 CASSPFGGATTDTQYF TGTGCCAGCAGCCCATTTGGGGGGGCGACCACAGATACGCAGTATTTT
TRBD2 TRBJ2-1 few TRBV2 CASRDWGGRDEQFF TGTGCCAGCAGGGATTGGGGGGGGAGAGATGAGCAGTTCTTC
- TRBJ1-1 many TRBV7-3 CASSLTPATGMNTEAFF TGTGCCAGCAGCTTAACGCCCGCTACAGGCATGAACACTGAAGCTTTCTTT
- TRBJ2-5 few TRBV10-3 CAISESVTYQETQYF TGTGCCATCAGTGAGTCAGTGACCTACCAAGAGACCCAGTACTTC
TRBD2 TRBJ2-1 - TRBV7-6 CASSLQGGGYSYNEQFF TGTGCCAGCAGCTTACAGGGCGGGGGGTACTCCTACAATGAGCAGTTCTTC
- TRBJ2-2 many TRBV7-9 CASSQWGAGELFF TGTGCCAGCAGCCAGTGGGGGGCCGGGGAGCTGTTTTTT
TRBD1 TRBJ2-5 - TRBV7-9 CASSFGTVGETQYF TGTGCCAGCAGCTTCGGGACAGTTGGAGAGACCCAGTACTTC
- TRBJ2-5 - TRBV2 CASSEETRETQYF TGTGCCAGCAGTGAAGAGACGAGGGAGACCCAGTACTTC
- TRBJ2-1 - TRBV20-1 CSARVEGRPYNEQFF TGCAGTGCTAGAGTGGAGGGGCGACCCTACAATGAGCAGTTCTTC
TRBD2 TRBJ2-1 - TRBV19 CASTPGGGLGHSYNEQFF TGTGCCAGTACCCCCGGGGGGGGGCTTGGTCACTCCTACAATGAGCAGTTCTTC
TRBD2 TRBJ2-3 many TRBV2 CASGSGGAGDTQYF TGTGCCAGCGGTAGCGGGGGGGCCGGAGATACGCAGTATTTT
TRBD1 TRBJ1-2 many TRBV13 CASSEDRVGGYTF TGTGCCAGCAGCGAAGACAGGGTTGGTGGCTACACCTTC
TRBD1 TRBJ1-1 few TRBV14 CASSQESKDRGGMNTEAFF TGTGCCAGCAGCCAAGAAAGTAAGGACAGGGGGGGAATGAACACTGAAGCTTTCTTT
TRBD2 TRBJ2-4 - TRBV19 CATQTSGGLAKNIQYF TGTGCCACCCAGACTAGCGGGGGACTAGCCAAAAACATTCAGTACTTC
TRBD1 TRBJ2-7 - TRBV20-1 CSPTRDSVRYEQYF TGCAGTCCCACCAGGGACAGTGTGAGATACGAGCAGTACTTC
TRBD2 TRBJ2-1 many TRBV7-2 CASSLVLAGGHNEQFF TGTGCCAGCAGCTTAGTACTAGCGGGGGGGCACAATGAGCAGTTCTTC
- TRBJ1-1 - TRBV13 CASSLENEAFF TGTGCCAGCAGCTTAGAGAATGAAGCTTTCTTT
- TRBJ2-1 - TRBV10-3 CAISEPGGSYNEQFF TGTGCCATCAGTGAGCCCGGGGGCTCCTACAATGAGCAGTTCTTC
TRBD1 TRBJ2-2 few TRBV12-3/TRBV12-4 CASSFPGQGATGELFF TGTGCCAGCAGTTTCCCGGGACAGGGGGCGACCGGGGAGCTGTTTTTT
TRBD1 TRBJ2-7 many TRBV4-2 CASSQDGGQSYEQYF TGTGCCAGCAGCCAAGATGGGGGACAGAGTTACGAGCAGTACTTC
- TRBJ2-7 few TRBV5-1 CASSLDLGVREQYF TGCGCCAGCAGCTTGGATCTCGGGGTAAGGGAGCAGTACTTC